A selection of T cell receptor beta chains follows, all from one sample in a study of T and B cells in COVID-19 patients. TCRdb re-derived calls from the multiplex PCR reads in MiXCR, one entry per CDR3 protein. The data hold 20,000 to 25,000 distinct CDR3 sequences, with approximately 30% observed a single time. Sequenced sample: blood. The receptor set was obtained from a human donor who had recovered from COVID-19. Both conserved end residues are part of each CDR3. The D gene is left open where the match is weak. Some rows mark clone size as missing; the rest say once, few, many or name a class of expanded clone.

j_call v_call clone_size d_call cdr3_nt cdr3_aa
TRBJ1-5 TRBV19 few - TGTGCCAGTAGTATCTTAGGGCAGACTTATAGCAATCAGCCCCAGCATTTT CASSILGQTYSNQPQHF
TRBJ2-5 TRBV6-5 many TRBD1 TGTGCCAGTCGAGAGAGGGACAGGGGCCAAGAGACCCAGTACTTC CASRERDRGQETQYF
TRBJ2-7 TRBV6-6 - TRBD1 TGTGCCAGCAGTGGAGGACAGGCCGGCAGCTCCTACGAGCAGTACTTC CASSGGQAGSSYEQYF
TRBJ1-4 TRBV11-3 medium-sized - TGTGCCAGCAGCTTTGGCAGCTATTCGGAAAAACTGTTTTTT CASSFGSYSEKLFF
TRBJ2-2 TRBV6-1 few - TGTGCCAGCAGCGAATCGCAGGGAGGGGAGCTGTTTTTT CASSESQGGELFF
TRBJ2-7 TRBV29-1 medium-sized - TGCAGCGTTGACAAGGGTAGCTCCTACGAGCAGTACTTC CSVDKGSSYEQYF
TRBJ2-3 TRBV19 medium-sized TRBD2 TGTGCCAGTAGTATCGGGGGAGCGGGGGGGGGAGATACGCAGTATTTT CASSIGGAGGGDTQYF
TRBJ2-5 TRBV15 few - TGTGCCACCAGCAGAGAGGGGGGGGCAGGGGGCACCCTCCAAGAGACCCAGTACTTC CATSREGGAGGTLQETQYF
TRBJ2-1 TRBV11-3 many - TGTGCCAGCAGCTTGCAGTACAATGAGCAGTTCTTC CASSLQYNEQFF
TRBJ1-1 TRBV7-9 few - TGTGCCAGCAGCTTAGCTCAGGGTTACACTGAAGCTTTCTTT CASSLAQGYTEAFF
TRBJ2-1 TRBV13 many - TGTGCCAGCAGCTTAGAAGCGGGTGAGCAGTTCTTC CASSLEAGEQFF
TRBJ2-7 TRBV18 few TRBD1 TGTGCCAGCTCCCCCCTTCAGGGGGCGAGCTCCTACGAGCAGTACTTC CASSPLQGASSYEQYF
TRBJ1-4 TRBV30 many - TGTGCCTGGAGCCCCCTGAATGAAAAACTGTTTTTT CAWSPLNEKLFF
TRBJ2-7 TRBV12-3/TRBV12-4 - - TGTGCCAGCAGTTTGAAGGGTGCTCAGTACGAGCAGTACTTC CASSLKGAQYEQYF
TRBJ1-2 TRBV6-5 - TRBD1 TGTGCCAGCAGGGAAACAGGGGGGACCAACTATGGCTACACCTTC CASRETGGTNYGYTF
TRBJ1-1 TRBV6-2/TRBV6-3 few - TGTGCCAGCAGTTACGGGCGGGGATCAATGAACACTGAAGCTTTCTTT CASSYGRGSMNTEAFF
TRBJ1-2 TRBV6-5 many TRBD1 TGTGCCAGCAGTTCTGGGACAGGACTCGGCTACACCTTC CASSSGTGLGYTF
TRBJ2-5 TRBV28 - - TGTGCCAGCAGTTTCATGCAGACCCAGTACTTC CASSFMQTQYF
TRBJ2-3 TRBV15 few TRBD1 TGTGCCACCAGCAGCCAGGATAGCTTCCCCGGGGACAGGGTCCCAGATACGCAGTATTTT CATSSQDSFPGDRVPDTQYF
TRBJ1-2 TRBV27 - TRBD1 TGTGCCAGCAGGAAAGGGGGCAACTATGGCTACACCTTC CASRKGGNYGYTF
TRBJ2-1 TRBV12-3/TRBV12-4 - - TGTGCCAGCAGTTTACAGCAGGGTCTCTACAATGAGCAGTTCTTC CASSLQQGLYNEQFF
TRBJ1-2 TRBV12-3/TRBV12-4 - - TGTGCCAGCAGTCCAGACAGAAACTATGGCTACACCTTC CASSPDRNYGYTF
TRBJ2-2 TRBV12-3/TRBV12-4 many - TGTGCCAGCAGTTTAGGGTCGACCGGGGAGCTGTTTTTT CASSLGSTGELFF
TRBJ1-1 TRBV29-1 many - TGCAGCGTTGAAGATCCCCCGTCGGCTTTCTTT CSVEDPPSAFF
TRBJ1-1 TRBV6-5 - - TGTGCCAGCAGTTACTCTCAGGGGCTAGGAACTGAAGCTTTCTTT CASSYSQGLGTEAFF
TRBJ2-1 TRBV12-3/TRBV12-4 few TRBD1 TGTGCCACCTGCTGGACAGGGGGCGTTGAGCAGTTCTTC CATCWTGGVEQFF
TRBJ1-5 TRBV11-3 once - TGTGCCAGCAGCTTAGTCGGGGGCGAGCAGCCCCAGCATTTT CASSLVGGEQPQHF
TRBJ2-5 TRBV19 medium-sized - TGTGCCAGTAGTGTTGGGGGGGAGACCCAGTACTTC CASSVGGETQYF
TRBJ2-3 TRBV29-1 medium-sized TRBD2 TGCAGCGTGGGACTGGGACTAGCGGGGACAGATACGCAGTATTTT CSVGLGLAGTDTQYF
TRBJ1-6 TRBV11-3 once - TGTGCCAGCAGCAGCCGACAGTTGAAGTCACCCCTCCACTTT CASSSRQLKSPLHF
TRBJ2-5 TRBV19 - TRBD2 TGTGCCAGTAGTGCCCAGACTAGCGGGGGGGGGGCCCAGTACTTC CASSAQTSGGGAQYF
TRBJ2-1 TRBV11-3 medium-sized - TGTGCCAGCAGCTTACCCGGGGGCCCTGGGAATGAGCAGTTCTTC CASSLPGGPGNEQFF
TRBJ2-7 TRBV6-5 - - TGTGCCAGCAGTTATAGGGACCGGTCCTACGAGCAGTACTTC CASSYRDRSYEQYF
TRBJ2-7 TRBV10-3 few - TGTGCCATCAGTGAGGGGCAGGGAGACGAGCAGTACTTC CAISEGQGDEQYF
TRBJ2-7 TRBV5-6 medium-sized - TGTGCCAGCAGCTTAGGATACGAGCAGTACTTC CASSLGYEQYF
TRBJ2-2 TRBV10-3 many - TGTGCCATCTCTCCAAAAGTTAGCGGTACGGCGGGCGGGGAGCTGTTTTTT CAISPKVSGTAGGELFF
TRBJ2-5 TRBV19 - TRBD2 TGTGCCAGTAGTATCGCGGGGGGCCAAGAGACCCAGTACTTC CASSIAGGQETQYF
TRBJ1-5 TRBV19 many - TGTGCCAGTAGTACACTCGGGACACTCCATCAGCCCCAGCATTTT CASSTLGTLHQPQHF
TRBJ2-2 TRBV25-1 - TRBD1 TGTGCCAGCAGCGACAGGGCGAACACCGGGGAGCTGTTTTTT CASSDRANTGELFF
TRBJ1-2 TRBV12-3/TRBV12-4 - - TGTGCCAGCAGCCCGGGTGGTGGCTACACCTTC CASSPGGGYTF
TRBJ2-3 TRBV28 - TRBD2 TGTGCCAGCAGTTTGGGAGGGCTTAGCACAGATACGCAGTATTTT CASSLGGLSTDTQYF